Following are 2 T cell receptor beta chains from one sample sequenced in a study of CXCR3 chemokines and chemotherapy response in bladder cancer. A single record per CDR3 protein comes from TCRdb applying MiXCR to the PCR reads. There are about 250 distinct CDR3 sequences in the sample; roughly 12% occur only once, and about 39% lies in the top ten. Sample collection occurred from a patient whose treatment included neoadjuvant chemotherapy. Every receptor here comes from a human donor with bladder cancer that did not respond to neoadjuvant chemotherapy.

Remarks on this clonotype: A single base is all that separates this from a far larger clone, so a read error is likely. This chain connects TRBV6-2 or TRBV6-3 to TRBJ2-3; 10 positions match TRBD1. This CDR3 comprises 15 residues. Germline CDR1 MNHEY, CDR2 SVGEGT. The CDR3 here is CASGPGQGLTYTQYF. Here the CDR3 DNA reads TGTGCCAGCGGACCGGGACAGGGGCTCACATATACGCAGTATTTT.

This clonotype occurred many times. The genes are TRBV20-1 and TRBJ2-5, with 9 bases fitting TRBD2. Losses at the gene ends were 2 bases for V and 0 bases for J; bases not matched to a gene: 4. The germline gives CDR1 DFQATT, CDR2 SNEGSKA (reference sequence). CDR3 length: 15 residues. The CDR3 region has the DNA TGCAGTGCTAGACTAGCGGGGACTAACCAAGAGACCCAGTACTTC. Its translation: CSARLAGTNQETQYF.